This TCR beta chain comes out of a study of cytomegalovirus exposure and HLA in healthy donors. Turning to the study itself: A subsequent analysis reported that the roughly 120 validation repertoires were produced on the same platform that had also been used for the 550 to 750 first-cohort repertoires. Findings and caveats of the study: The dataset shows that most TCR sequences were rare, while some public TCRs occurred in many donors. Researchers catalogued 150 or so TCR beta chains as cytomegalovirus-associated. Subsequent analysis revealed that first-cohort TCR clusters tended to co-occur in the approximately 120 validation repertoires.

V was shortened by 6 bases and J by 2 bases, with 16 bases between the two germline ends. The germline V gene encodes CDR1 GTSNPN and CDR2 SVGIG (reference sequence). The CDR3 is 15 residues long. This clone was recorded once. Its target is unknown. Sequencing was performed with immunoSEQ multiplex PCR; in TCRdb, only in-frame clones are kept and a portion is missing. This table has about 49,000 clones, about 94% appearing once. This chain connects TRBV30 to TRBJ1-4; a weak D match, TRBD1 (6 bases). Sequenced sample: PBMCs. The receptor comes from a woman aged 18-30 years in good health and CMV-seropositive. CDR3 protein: CACQLGGSTNEKLFF. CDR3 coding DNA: TGTGCCTGTCAACTAGGGGGATCGACTAATGAAAAACTGTTTTTT.